This T cell receptor (beta chain) was sequenced in a study of CD8+CD57+ T cells in acquired aplastic anemia. Genomic DNA acted as the template from which TCR beta VDJ combination and CDR3 sequence profiling were carried out. TCRdb fed the reads into MiXCR, producing one record per CDR3 protein. The sample lists approximately 220,000 distinct CDR3 sequences; 40% to 50% were seen once. Patients sequenced had flow cytometry evidence of CD8+CD57+ cell expansion. Severe acquired aplastic anemia was present in all patients. Receipt of therapy had not occurred in any patient by the time of blood sampling. CDR1 SGHDT and CDR2 YYEEEE come from the germline V gene. The J segment lost 1 base and the V segment lost 4 bases, leaving 5 bases of the junction unmatched. The CDR3 is 15 amino acids.

The material sequenced was sorted CD4+, CD8+, or CD8+CD57+ T cells (not recorded which) from PBMCs. The sequence was obtained from a human donor with aplastic anemia. J is TRBJ1-1 and V is TRBV5-6; 9 nucleotides line up with TRBD1. The CDR3 DNA is TGTGCCAGCAGCAACAGGGGACAGGGGAACACTGAAGCTTTCTTT. This gives the protein CASSNRGQGNTEAFF.